The entry below gives a single TCR beta chain sequence along with its context. Participant ages covered 18 to 89 years across about 25 US areas. In the authors' methods: Reference gene primers were amplified, and this amplification served to estimate nucleated cell counts. TCRdb's copy holds only in-frame clones and misses some; the assay was immunoSEQ multiplex PCR. D and trimming come from the DNA, and the V and J calls and clone size come from that table. The table has approximately 400,000 clones, about 89% seen once; the top ten hold around 1.3%. The data stem from a study of blood T cell repertoires in COVID-19. This CDR3 comprises 15 residues. V dropped 1 base and J dropped 6; count of bases not matched to a gene: 8. The germline V gene encodes CDR1 SGHAT and CDR2 FQDESV (reference sequence).

The chain combines TRBV11-1 with TRBJ1-2; 7 positions agree with TRBD1. This receptor was identified in a man aged 25-40 years who had recovered from COVID-19. Specimen: PBMCs or T cells enriched from blood (not recorded which). The CDR3 loop reads CASSLGPNQGDGYTF. The CDR3 DNA sequence: TGTGCCAGCAGCTTAGGACCCAACCAGGGGGATGGCTACACCTTC.